The 9 T cell receptor beta chains reported below all come from one sample, sequenced in a study of shared clonotypes between healthy human individuals. CD8 cells classed as naive were CD45RO-negative and positively selected for CCR7, excluding terminally differentiated effector memory CD45RA+ cells. Libraries were prepared by immunoSEQ multiplex PCR; TCRdb keeps only in-frame clonotypes and omits some of them. The table shows around 600,000 clones, with about 98% occurring only once. Sample: naive CD8+ T cells sorted from blood. The origin of the receptors is a man aged 30 to 45 in good health.

CDR3 residues: CASRGQINYGYTF. The CDR3 DNA follows: TGCGCCAGCAGGGGACAGATTAACTATGGCTACACCTTC. V and J are TRBV4-1 and TRBJ1-2, with TRBD1 identical over 7 bases. The CDR3 loop spans 13 amino acids. V shed 6 bases, J shed 1 base, and the junction held 2 bases outside the gene matches. Germline CDR1 reads MGHRA; CDR2 reads YSYEKL.

This chain connects TRBV19 to TRBJ2-3; 11 bases line up with TRBD2. The CDR3 sequence is 17 residues long. Germline trimming cut 4 bases from V and 0 bases from J; bases unmatched to any gene: 6. The germline gives CDR1 LNHDA, CDR2 SQIVND (reference sequence). The CDR3 nucleotides are TGTGCCAGTAGTAGGGCGGGACTAGCGGCCAGCACAGATACGCAGTATTTT. This sequence encodes CASSRAGLAASTDTQYF. The variable domain in full, completed from reference TRBV19 and TRBJ2-3, reads DGGITQSPKYLFRKEGQNVTLSCEQNLNHDAMYWYRQDPGQGLRLIYYSQIVNDFQKGDIAEGYSVSREKKESFPLTVTSAQKNPTAFYLCASSRAGLAASTDTQYFGPGTRLTVL.

The chain has TRBV5-1 and TRBJ2-1, with 9 nucleotides matching TRBD2. This CDR3 is 16 amino acids long. V shed 0 bases, J shed 7 bases, and the junction held 8 bases outside the gene matches. Germline V gene data show CDR1 as SGHRS and CDR2 as YFSETQ. The CDR3 nucleotides read TGCGCCAGCAGCTTGGTCGCGGGAGGGGTTCTTAATGAGCAGTTCTTC. It is translated as CASSLVAGGVLNEQFF.

The gene calls are TRBV15 and TRBJ1-5; 7 bases map to TRBD1. Losses at the gene ends were 2 bases for V and 0 bases for J; bases not matched to a gene: 1. This CDR3 is 15 amino acids long. Germline V gene data show CDR1 as LNHNV and CDR2 as YYDKDF (reference sequence). CDR3 loop: CATSRRDSSNQPQHF. The CDR3 coding sequence is TGTGCCACCAGCAGAAGGGACAGTAGCAATCAGCCCCAGCATTTT.

The CDR3 sequence is CASSLGGGGGEQFF. The DNA for the CDR3 is TGTGCCAGCAGCTTAGGGGGAGGTGGGGGAGAGCAGTTCTTC. This chain links TRBV7-2 with TRBJ2-1; D perhaps matches TRBD2 (6 bases). Per the germline V gene, CDR1 is SGHTA and CDR2 is FQGNSA. V shed 1 base and J shed 10 bases, with 14 bases lying between them. CDR3 length: 14 amino acids.

This chain joins TRBV27 and TRBJ2-5; the D gene is possibly TRBD1 (6 bases). This CDR3 is built from 14 residues. Trimming cost V 5 bases and J 0 bases, with 10 bases left between them. Looked up from germline, CDR1 is MNHEY and CDR2 is SMNVEV (reference sequence). The CDR3 DNA reads as TGTGCCAGCAGTCTAGACAGGAACCAAGAGACCCAGTACTTC. This codes for CASSLDRNQETQYF.

The gene calls are TRBV4-3 and TRBJ2-7; no clear D. V gave up 0 bases and J gave up 3 bases, with 9 bases separating them. The CDR3 has 14 residues. Germline CDR1 and CDR2: LGHNA and YSLEER. The CDR3 nucleotides read TGCGCCAGCAGCCAAGATAAGAGCTTCTACGAGCAGTACTTC. Encoded protein: CASSQDKSFYEQYF.

The CDR3 sequence is CASSQGLGDGELFF. The CDR3 DNA reads as TGCGCCAGCAGCCAGGGACTAGGTGACGGGGAGCTGTTTTTT. The chain has TRBV4-1 and TRBJ2-2; 8 bases align to TRBD2. Per germline, CDR1 MGHRA and CDR2 YSYEKL. This CDR3 is 14 amino acids long. V lost 3 bases to trimming and J lost 7 bases; unmatched junction nucleotides: 4.

The chain carries TRBV6-5 and TRBJ2-7; no clear D. The germline V gene encodes CDR1 MNHEY and CDR2 SVGAGI. This CDR3 has 12 amino acids. The V gene lost 1 base and the J gene lost 6 bases, with 7 bases spanning the gap. The CDR3 coding sequence is TGTGCCAGCAGTTACTGGGGTGGCGAGCAGTACTTC. Translating gives CASSYWGGEQYF.